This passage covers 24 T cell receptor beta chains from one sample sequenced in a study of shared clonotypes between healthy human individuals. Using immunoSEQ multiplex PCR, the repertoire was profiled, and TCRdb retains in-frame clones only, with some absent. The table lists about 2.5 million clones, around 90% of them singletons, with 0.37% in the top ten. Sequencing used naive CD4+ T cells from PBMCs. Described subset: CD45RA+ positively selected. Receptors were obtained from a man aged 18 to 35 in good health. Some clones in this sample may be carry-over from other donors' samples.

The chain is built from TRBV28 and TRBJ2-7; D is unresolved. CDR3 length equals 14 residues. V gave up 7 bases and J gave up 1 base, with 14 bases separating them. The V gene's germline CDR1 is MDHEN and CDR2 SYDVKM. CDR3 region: CASNLWGSSYEQYF. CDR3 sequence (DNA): TGTGCCAGCAACCTCTGGGGTAGTTCCTACGAGCAGTACTTC.

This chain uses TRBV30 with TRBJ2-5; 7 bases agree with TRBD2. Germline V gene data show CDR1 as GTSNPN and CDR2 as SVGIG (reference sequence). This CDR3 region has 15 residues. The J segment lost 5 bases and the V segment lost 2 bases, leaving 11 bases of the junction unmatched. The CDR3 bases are TGTGCCTGGAGTCGGGGGGAATACTATCGGGAGACCCAGTACTTC. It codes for CAWSRGEYYRETQYF. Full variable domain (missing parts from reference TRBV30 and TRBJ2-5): SQTIHQWPATLVQPVGSPLSLECTVEGTSNPNLYWYRQAAGRGLQLLFYSVGIGQISSEVPQNLSASRPQDRQFILSSKKLLLSDSGFYLCAWSRGEYYRETQYFGPGTRLLVL.

The CDR3 bases are TGTGCCAGCAGCTTGGCCTCTCTTCTCTACGAGCAGTACTTC. Its protein is CASSLASLLYEQYF. The genes are TRBV5-6 and TRBJ2-7; D is ambiguous. The germline CDR1 and CDR2 sequences are SGHDT and YYEEEE. V was cut by 0 bases and J by 3 bases, with 10 bases left in between. The CDR3 runs to 14 residues.

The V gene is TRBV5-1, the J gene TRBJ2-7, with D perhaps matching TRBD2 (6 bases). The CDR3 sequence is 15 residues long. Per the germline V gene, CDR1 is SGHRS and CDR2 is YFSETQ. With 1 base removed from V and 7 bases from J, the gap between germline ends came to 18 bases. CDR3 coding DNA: TGCGCCAGCAGCTTGACTTCATCGGCGGGACGGGAGCAGTACTTC. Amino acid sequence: CASSLTSSAGREQYF.

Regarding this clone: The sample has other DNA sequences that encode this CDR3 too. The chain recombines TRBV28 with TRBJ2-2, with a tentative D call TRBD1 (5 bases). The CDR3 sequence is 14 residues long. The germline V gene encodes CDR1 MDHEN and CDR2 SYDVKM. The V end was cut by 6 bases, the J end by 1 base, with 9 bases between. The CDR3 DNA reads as TGTGCCAGCAGGCGAGGACAGAACACCGGGGAGCTGTTTTTT. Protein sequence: CASRRGQNTGELFF. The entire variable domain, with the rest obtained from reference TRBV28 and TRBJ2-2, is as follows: DVKVTQSSRYLVKRTGEKVFLECVQDMDHENMFWYRQDPGLGLRLIYFSYDVKMKEKGDIPEGYSVSREKKERFSLILESASTNQTSMYLCASRRGQNTGELFFGEGSRLTVL.

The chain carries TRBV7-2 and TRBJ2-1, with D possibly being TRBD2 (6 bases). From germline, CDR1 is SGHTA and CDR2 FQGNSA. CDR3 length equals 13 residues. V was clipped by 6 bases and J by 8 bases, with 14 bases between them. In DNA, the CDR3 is TGTGCCAGCAGGCGTTCGGGGGTAGATGAGCAGTTCTTC. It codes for CASRRSGVDEQFF.

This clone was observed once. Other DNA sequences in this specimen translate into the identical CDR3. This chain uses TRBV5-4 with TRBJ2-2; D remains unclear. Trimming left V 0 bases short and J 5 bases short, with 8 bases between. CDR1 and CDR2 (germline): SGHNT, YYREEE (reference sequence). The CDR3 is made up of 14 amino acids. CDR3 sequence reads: CASSLAGNTGELFF. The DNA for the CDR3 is TGTGCCAGCAGCTTGGCTGGCAATACCGGGGAGCTGTTTTTT.

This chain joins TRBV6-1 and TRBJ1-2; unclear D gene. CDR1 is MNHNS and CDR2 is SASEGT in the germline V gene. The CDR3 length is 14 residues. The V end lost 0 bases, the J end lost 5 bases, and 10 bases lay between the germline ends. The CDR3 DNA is TGTGCCAGCAGTGAAGCGGGCAGAACTTATGGCTACACCTTC. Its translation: CASSEAGRTYGYTF.

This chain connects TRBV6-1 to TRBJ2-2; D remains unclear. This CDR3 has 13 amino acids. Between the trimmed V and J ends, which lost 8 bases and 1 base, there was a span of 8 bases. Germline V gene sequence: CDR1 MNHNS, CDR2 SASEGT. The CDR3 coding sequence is TGTGCCAGCCGGACGGAGAACACCGGGGAGCTGTTTTTT. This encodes CASRTENTGELFF.

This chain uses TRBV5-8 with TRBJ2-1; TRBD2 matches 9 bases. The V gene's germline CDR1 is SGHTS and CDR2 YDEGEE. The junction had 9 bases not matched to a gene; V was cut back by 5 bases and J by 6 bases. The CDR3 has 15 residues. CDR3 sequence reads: CASRPSSGIGNEQFF. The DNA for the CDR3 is TGTGCCAGCAGACCCTCTAGCGGGATAGGCAATGAGCAGTTCTTC.

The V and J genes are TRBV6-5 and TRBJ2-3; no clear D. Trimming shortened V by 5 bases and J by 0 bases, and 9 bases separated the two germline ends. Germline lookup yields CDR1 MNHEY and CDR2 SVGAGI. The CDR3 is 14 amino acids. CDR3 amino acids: CASSPDRSTDTQYF. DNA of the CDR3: TGTGCCAGCAGTCCTGACCGAAGCACAGATACGCAGTATTTT.

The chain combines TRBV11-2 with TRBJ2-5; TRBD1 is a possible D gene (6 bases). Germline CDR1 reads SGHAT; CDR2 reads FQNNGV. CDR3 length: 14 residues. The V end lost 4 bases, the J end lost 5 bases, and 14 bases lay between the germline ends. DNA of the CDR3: TGTGCCAGCAGCTCAGACAGGCGGTGGGAGACCCAGTACTTC. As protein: CASSSDRRWETQYF.

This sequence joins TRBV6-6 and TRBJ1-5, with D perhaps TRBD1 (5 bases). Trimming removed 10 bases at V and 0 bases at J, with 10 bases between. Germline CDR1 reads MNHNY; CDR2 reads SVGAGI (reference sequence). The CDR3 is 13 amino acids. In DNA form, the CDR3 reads TGTGCCATGGGGACTAATAGCAATCAGCCCCAGCATTTT. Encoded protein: CAMGTNSNQPQHF.

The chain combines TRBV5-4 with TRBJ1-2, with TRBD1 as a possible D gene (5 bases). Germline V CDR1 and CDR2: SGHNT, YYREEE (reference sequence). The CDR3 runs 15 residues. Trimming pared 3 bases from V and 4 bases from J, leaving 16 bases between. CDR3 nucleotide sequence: TGTGCCAGCAGCTCAACGACCGGGACGTCCTATGGCTACACCTTC. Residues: CASSSTTGTSYGYTF. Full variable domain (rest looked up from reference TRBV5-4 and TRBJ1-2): ETGVTQSPTHLIKTRGQQVTLRCSSQSGHNTVSWYQQALGQGPQFIFQYYREEENGRGNFPPRFSGLQFPNYSSELNVNALELDDSALYLCASSSTTGTSYGYTFGSGTRLTVV.

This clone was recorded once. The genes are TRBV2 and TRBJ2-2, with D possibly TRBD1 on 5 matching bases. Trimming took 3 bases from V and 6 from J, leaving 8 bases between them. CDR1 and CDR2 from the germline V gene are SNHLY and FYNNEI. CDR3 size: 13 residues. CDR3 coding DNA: TGTGCCAGCAGTGACAGGGTGGCCGGGGAGCTGTTTTTT. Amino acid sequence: CASSDRVAGELFF.

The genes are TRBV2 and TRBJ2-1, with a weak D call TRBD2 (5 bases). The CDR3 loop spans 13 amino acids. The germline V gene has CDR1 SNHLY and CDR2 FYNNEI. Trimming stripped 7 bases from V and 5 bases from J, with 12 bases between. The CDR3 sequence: CASKGAPNNEQFF. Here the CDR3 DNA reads TGTGCCAGCAAGGGAGCCCCCAACAATGAGCAGTTCTTC.

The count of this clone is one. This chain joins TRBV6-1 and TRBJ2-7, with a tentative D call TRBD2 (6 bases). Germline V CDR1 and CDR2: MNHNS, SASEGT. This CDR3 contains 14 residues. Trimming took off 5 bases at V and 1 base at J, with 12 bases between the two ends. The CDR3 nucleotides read TGTGCCAGCAGTAAAGGGAGGCCTTCCTACGAGCAGTACTTC. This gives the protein CASSKGRPSYEQYF.

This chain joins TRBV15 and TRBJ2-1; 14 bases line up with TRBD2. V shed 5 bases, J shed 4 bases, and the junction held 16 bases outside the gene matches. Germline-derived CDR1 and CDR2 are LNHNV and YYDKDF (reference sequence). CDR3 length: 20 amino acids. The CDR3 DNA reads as TGTGCCACCAGCCGCGCGGGGAGACTAGCGGGAGGGGGGATATACAATGAGCAGTTCTTC. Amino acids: CATSRAGRLAGGGIYNEQFF.

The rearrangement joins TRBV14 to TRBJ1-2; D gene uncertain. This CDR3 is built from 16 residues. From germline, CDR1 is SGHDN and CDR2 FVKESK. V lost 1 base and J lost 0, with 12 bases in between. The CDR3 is CASSQGGRGSNYGYTF. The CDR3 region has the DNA TGTGCCAGCAGCCAAGGAGGTCGGGGATCTAACTATGGCTACACCTTC.

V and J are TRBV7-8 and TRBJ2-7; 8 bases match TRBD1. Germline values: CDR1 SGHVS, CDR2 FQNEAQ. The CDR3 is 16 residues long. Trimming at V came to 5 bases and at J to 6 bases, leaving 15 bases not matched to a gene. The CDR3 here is CASSARTGLKAREQYF. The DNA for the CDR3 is TGTGCCAGCAGCGCCCGGACAGGGCTTAAGGCGCGCGAGCAGTACTTC.

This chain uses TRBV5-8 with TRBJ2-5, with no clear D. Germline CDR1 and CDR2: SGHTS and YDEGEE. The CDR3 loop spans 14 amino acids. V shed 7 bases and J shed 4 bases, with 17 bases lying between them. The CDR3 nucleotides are TGTGCCAGCTCCCCCTTGGCTTGGGGAGAGACCCAGTACTTC. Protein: CASSPLAWGETQYF.

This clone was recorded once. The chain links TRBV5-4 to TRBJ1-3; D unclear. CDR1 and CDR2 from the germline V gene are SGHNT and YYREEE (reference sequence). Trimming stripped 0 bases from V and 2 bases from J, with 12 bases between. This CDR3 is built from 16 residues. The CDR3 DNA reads TGTGCCAGCAGCTTGGACCCCGGTTTTGCTGGAAACACCATATATTTT. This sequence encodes CASSLDPGFAGNTIYF.

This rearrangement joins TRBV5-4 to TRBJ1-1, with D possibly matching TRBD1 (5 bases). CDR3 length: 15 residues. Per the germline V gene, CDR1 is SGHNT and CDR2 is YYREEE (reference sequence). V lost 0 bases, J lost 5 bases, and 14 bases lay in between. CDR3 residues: CASSLAEQGRTEAFF. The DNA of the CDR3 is TGTGCCAGCAGCTTGGCCGAGCAGGGAAGGACTGAAGCTTTCTTT.

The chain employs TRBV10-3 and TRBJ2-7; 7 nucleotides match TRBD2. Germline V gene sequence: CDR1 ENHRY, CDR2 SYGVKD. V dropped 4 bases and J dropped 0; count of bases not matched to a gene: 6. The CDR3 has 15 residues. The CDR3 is CAISATSASSYEQYF. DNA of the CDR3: TGTGCCATCAGTGCAACTAGCGCGAGCTCCTACGAGCAGTACTTC.